The rows below give T cell receptor beta chains drawn from one sample of a study of circulating and synovial CD4+ cells in juvenile arthritis. Sequencing used immunoSEQ multiplex PCR; TCRdb keeps in-frame clones, though not all of them. The sample lists some 1,600 clones, approximately 94% occurring once. Input material: CD4+ T cells from synovial fluid. The receptors were gathered from a human donor with juvenile idiopathic arthritis. Both conserved end residues are part of each CDR3. Fields, in order: clone size, CDR3 length, V gene, CDR3 protein. Size is stated for part of the rows, as once, few or many counts, or as a class when the clone is expanded.

clone size: NA; CDR3 length: 14; V gene: TRBV29-1; CDR3 protein: CSVEMHGTIDGAFF
clone size: NA; CDR3 length: 14; V gene: TRBV27; CDR3 protein: CASREGLADNEQFF
clone size: NA; CDR3 length: 13; V gene: TRBV5-1; CDR3 protein: CASNSRPGYEQYF
clone size: NA; CDR3 length: 16; V gene: TRBV27; CDR3 protein: CASSFLFGAGGTEAFF
clone size: NA; CDR3 length: 15; V gene: TRBV14; CDR3 protein: CASSLWTGGPDEQYF
clone size: NA; CDR3 length: 16; V gene: TRBV5-1; CDR3 protein: CASSLYSSSSTDTQYF
clone size: NA; CDR3 length: 16; V gene: TRBV4-1; CDR3 protein: CASSTRTGGGNYGYTF
clone size: NA; CDR3 length: 15; V gene: TRBV5-1; CDR3 protein: CASSLGTAQSAEAFF
clone size: NA; CDR3 length: 19; V gene: TRBV4-2; CDR3 protein: CASSQEVGSSGLRTDTQYF
clone size: once; CDR3 length: 13; V gene: TRBV7-3; CDR3 protein: CASSLGRNTEAFF
clone size: NA; CDR3 length: 16; V gene: TRBV6-1; CDR3 protein: CASSEGQAYSYNEQFF
clone size: NA; CDR3 length: 15; V gene: TRBV5-8; CDR3 protein: CASSIQGLGREKLFF
clone size: NA; CDR3 length: 13; V gene: TRBV6-6; CDR3 protein: CASGQGQGYGYTF
clone size: NA; CDR3 length: 16; V gene: TRBV19; CDR3 protein: CTSSIGLAEFSYEQYF
clone size: NA; CDR3 length: 14; V gene: TRBV27; CDR3 protein: CASTGTGLNQPQHF
clone size: NA; CDR3 length: 13; V gene: TRBV19; CDR3 protein: CASRTTGEETQYF
clone size: NA; CDR3 length: 14; V gene: TRBV5-1; CDR3 protein: CASSARQGMGEAFF
clone size: NA; CDR3 length: 13; V gene: TRBV19; CDR3 protein: CASSISQGHEQYF
clone size: NA; CDR3 length: 14; V gene: TRBV7-9; CDR3 protein: CASSSRTGTYEQYF
clone size: NA; CDR3 length: 18; V gene: TRBV11-2; CDR3 protein: CASSLTPVTGGHDNVLTF
clone size: NA; CDR3 length: 16; V gene: TRBV5-1; CDR3 protein: CASSLGPPGSGNTIYF
clone size: NA; CDR3 length: 16; V gene: TRBV19; CDR3 protein: CASMKAEQERYQPQHF
clone size: NA; CDR3 length: 16; V gene: TRBV7-3; CDR3 protein: CASSPSTGGFGETQYF
clone size: once; CDR3 length: 15; V gene: TRBV7-2; CDR3 protein: CASSLAPGGNYEQYF
clone size: NA; CDR3 length: 15; V gene: TRBV9; CDR3 protein: CASSFSGTSGETQYF
clone size: NA; CDR3 length: 14; V gene: TRBV28; CDR3 protein: CASLVQGGSQPQHF
clone size: NA; CDR3 length: 19; V gene: TRBV27; CDR3 protein: CASSRQREGLLRTYNEQFF
clone size: NA; CDR3 length: 16; V gene: TRBV27; CDR3 protein: CASSTYSGRVYNEQFF
clone size: NA; CDR3 length: 15; V gene: TRBV15; CDR3 protein: CATSTLVGGPREQYF
clone size: NA; CDR3 length: 14; V gene: TRBV5-6; CDR3 protein: CASSLLGAAQPQHF
clone size: NA; CDR3 length: 14; V gene: TRBV4-1; CDR3 protein: CASSQERGNYGYTF
clone size: NA; CDR3 length: 15; V gene: TRBV6-5; CDR3 protein: CASSRPGLAGYEQYF
clone size: NA; CDR3 length: 14; V gene: TRBV29-1; CDR3 protein: CSVAMTFSYNEQFF
clone size: NA; CDR3 length: 14; V gene: TRBV7-6; CDR3 protein: CASSPRGGRDTQYF
clone size: once; CDR3 length: 13; V gene: TRBV6-1; CDR3 protein: CATDPEGNTEAFF
clone size: NA; CDR3 length: 16; V gene: TRBV6-1; CDR3 protein: CASSEFDLTYNSPLHF
clone size: NA; CDR3 length: 12; V gene: TRBV2; CDR3 protein: CASSIQNSPLHF
clone size: NA; CDR3 length: 19; V gene: TRBV21-1; CDR3 protein: CASPSCRGRVSGPPGGYTF
clone size: few; CDR3 length: 13; V gene: TRBV16; CDR3 protein: CASSRGNNEKLFF
clone size: NA; CDR3 length: 15; V gene: TRBV12-5; CDR3 protein: CASGLEAGRADTQYF
clone size: NA; CDR3 length: 15; V gene: TRBV5-4; CDR3 protein: CASRNMGSPGYGYTF
clone size: once; CDR3 length: 13; V gene: TRBV7-9; CDR3 protein: CASSLGGGNTIYF
clone size: NA; CDR3 length: 13; V gene: TRBV27; CDR3 protein: CASSFSGRGEQFF
clone size: NA; CDR3 length: 15; V gene: TRBV11-2; CDR3 protein: CASSITTLETDTQYF
clone size: NA; CDR3 length: 14; V gene: TRBV6-1; CDR3 protein: CASSGGTVVYGYTF
clone size: NA; CDR3 length: 15; V gene: TRBV25-1; CDR3 protein: CASSEFRTGLAEAFF
clone size: NA; CDR3 length: 13; V gene: TRBV7-3; CDR3 protein: CASSPREGTEAFF
clone size: NA; CDR3 length: 13; V gene: TRBV19; CDR3 protein: CASRTGPFGEQYF
clone size: NA; CDR3 length: 16; V gene: TRBV2; CDR3 protein: CASSRDGGYSNQPQHF
clone size: NA; CDR3 length: 15; V gene: TRBV19; CDR3 protein: CASSMTSGSTDTQYF
clone size: NA; CDR3 length: 11; V gene: TRBV29-1; CDR3 protein: CSVNDRAEQYF
clone size: NA; CDR3 length: 17; V gene: TRBV7-9; CDR3 protein: CASSPKSGTSGYNEQFF
clone size: once; CDR3 length: 17; V gene: TRBV18; CDR3 protein: CASSQWGTGGRADEQFF
clone size: few; CDR3 length: 9; V gene: TRBV19; CDR3 protein: CATSGQGVF
clone size: NA; CDR3 length: 15; V gene: TRBV15; CDR3 protein: CATSSSGMTFNEQFF
clone size: NA; CDR3 length: 15; V gene: TRBV28; CDR3 protein: CASSTSGENYNEQFF
clone size: NA; CDR3 length: 15; V gene: TRBV28; CDR3 protein: CASNSPRTGAYGYTF